This TCR beta chain is drawn from a study of blood T cell repertoires in COVID-19. Participant ages covered roughly 18 to 89 years across 24 US areas. Symptom resolution, clearance, or two negative PCRs marked donors in Cohort 3 as recovered. The CDR3 has 17 amino acids. V lost 4 bases and J lost 4, with 19 bases in between. Per the germline V gene, CDR1 is MNHEY and CDR2 is SVGEGT. Data came from immunoSEQ multiplex PCR; TCRdb stores just in-frame clones and leaves some out. The top ten hold roughly 1.1% of the sample, which has 250,000 to 300,000 clones, roughly 90% seen once. The source is a woman between 25 and 40 years old who had recovered from COVID-19. Sequenced sample: PBMCs or T cells enriched from blood (not recorded which). This chain joins TRBV6-2 or TRBV6-3 and TRBJ2-2; D might be TRBD1 (6 bases). DNA of the CDR3: TGTGCCAGCAGTTGGGACACGAATATTGGAATCACCGGGGAGCTGTTTTTT. Amino acids: CASSWDTNIGITGELFF.